What follows are 24 T cell receptor beta chains derived from one specimen sequenced in a study of cytomegalovirus exposure and HLA in healthy donors. A multiplex PCR was run with 60 Vbeta primers and 13 Jbeta primers. Measured with immunoSEQ multiplex PCR; TCRdb has only the in-frame clones, and not every one. The sample contains 100,000 to 150,000 clones, 80% of which appear only once. Input material: PBMCs. All receptors come from a man aged 30 to 39 in good health and CMV-seropositive.

The V call is TRBV28, the J call TRBJ2-7, with D tentatively TRBD1 (6 bases). Trimming removed 4 bases from V and 3 bases from J, with 19 bases in between. CDR3 size: 16 residues. Germline V gene lookup returns CDR1 MDHEN and CDR2 SYDVKM. CDR3 sequence: CASSSGRGKGHYEQYF. In nucleotides, the CDR3 is TGTGCCAGCAGTTCAGGAAGGGGGAAAGGTCACTACGAGCAGTACTTC.

This clone was observed a single time. The chain uses TRBV19 and TRBJ1-2; TRBD1 might be the D (5 bases). CDR3 length: 16 amino acids. Germline loops: CDR1 LNHDA, CDR2 SQIVND (reference sequence). V lost 6 bases to trimming and J lost 4 bases, with 21 bases between them. CDR3 loop: CASSPLSGTDIYGYTF. The CDR3 DNA is TGTGCCAGTAGCCCCCTCTCCGGGACTGATATCTATGGCTACACCTTC.

This clone appeared a single time. The rearrangement uses TRBV30 and TRBJ2-5; 8 bases are a match to TRBD1. In germline, CDR1 is GTSNPN, CDR2 SVGIG (reference sequence). Trimming removed 3 bases from V and 5 bases from J; junction bases left unmatched: 14. This CDR3 comprises 16 residues. The DNA of the CDR3 is TGTGCCTGGAGGCCGCTAACCATCGACAGGGGCGAGACCCAGTACTTC. Translated, it gives CAWRPLTIDRGETQYF.

The gene calls are TRBV9 and TRBJ2-3; 9 nucleotides align to TRBD2. Germline V gene sequence: CDR1 SGDLS, CDR2 YYNGEE. Trimming cost V 3 bases and J 0 bases; bases outside gene matches: 8. This CDR3 has 17 residues. As DNA, the CDR3 is TGTGCCAGCAGCGGTCGGGGCGCGGGGGGGAGCACAGATACGCAGTATTTT. It yields the protein CASSGRGAGGSTDTQYF.

This chain connects TRBV19 to TRBJ1-1; the D is unclear. Germline CDR1 is LNHDA and CDR2 is SQIVND (reference sequence). This CDR3 is 15 amino acids long. V shed 0 bases and J shed 1 base, with 9 bases lying between them. The CDR3 reads CASSIDQDPNTEAFF. CDR3 bases: TGTGCCAGTAGTATAGATCAGGATCCGAACACTGAAGCTTTCTTT.

The chain's CDR3 is CAWISRQDRYNEKLFF. The CDR3 nucleotides read TGTGCCTGGATTTCTCGGCAGGACAGATATAATGAAAAACTGTTTTTT. The chain recombines TRBV30 with TRBJ1-4; tentative D call: TRBD1 (6 bases). V was trimmed by 4 bases and J by 4 bases, leaving 19 bases between them. This CDR3 comprises 16 residues. Germline V gene sequence: CDR1 GTSNPN, CDR2 SVGIG (reference sequence).

The rearrangement links TRBV10-3 to TRBJ1-1; 7 bases agree with TRBD1. V lost 5 bases, J lost 3 bases, and 6 bases stayed unmatched. The CDR3 has 14 residues. Germline V CDR1 and CDR2: ENHRY, SYGVKD. CDR3 residues: CAISLQGKDTEAFF. The CDR3 region has the DNA TGTGCCATCAGTTTACAGGGGAAGGACACTGAAGCTTTCTTT.

The chain is built from TRBV25-1 and TRBJ1-2, with 10 bases matching TRBD1. V shed 5 bases, J shed 2 bases, and the junction held 14 bases outside the gene matches. Germline assignment: CDR1 MGHDK and CDR2 SYGVNS. The CDR3 contains 18 residues. CDR3 nucleotides: TGTGCCAGCAGTCGACCCGGGACAGGGGCCTTAGCCAACTATGGCTACACCTTC. Protein: CASSRPGTGALANYGYTF.

V gene TRBV7-6 combines with J gene TRBJ1-5, with TRBD1 as a possible D gene (5 bases). The V and J ends lost 0 bases and 1 base respectively, with 13 bases between them. CDR3 size: 17 residues. CDR1 and CDR2 (germline): SGHVS, FNYEAQ. The CDR3 sequence: CASSLAAGRGSNQPQHF. The CDR3 nucleotides read TGTGCCAGCAGCTTAGCTGCAGGGCGGGGGAGCAATCAGCCCCAGCATTTT.

The chain joins TRBV7-6 to TRBJ2-5; 11 nucleotides line up with TRBD2. Germline V gives CDR1 SGHVS, CDR2 FNYEAQ. V trimming: 7 bases; J trimming: 5 bases; junction bases outside the gene matches: 6. The CDR3 consists of 14 residues. CDR3 sequence reads: CASTISGGAETQYF. In DNA form, the CDR3 reads TGTGCCAGCACCATTAGCGGGGGGGCGGAGACCCAGTACTTC.

V gene TRBV5-1 combines with J gene TRBJ1-2; possibly TRBD1 for D (6 bases). Between the trimmed V and J ends, which lost 0 bases and 2 bases, there was a span of 11 bases. Germline-derived CDR1 and CDR2 are SGHRS and YFSETQ. The CDR3 is made up of 15 amino acids. The CDR3 spells CASSLVTGSNYGYTF. The CDR3 nucleotides read TGCGCCAGCAGCTTGGTTACAGGGTCAAACTATGGCTACACCTTC.

The chain combines TRBV25-1 with TRBJ1-2, with unresolved D. From germline, CDR1 is MGHDK and CDR2 SYGVNS. This CDR3 is built from 13 residues. V was shortened by 3 bases and J by 2 bases, with 7 bases between the two germline ends. CDR3 loop: CASSDVLNYGYTF. CDR3 bases: TGTGCCAGCAGTGACGTACTCAACTATGGCTACACCTTC.

The gene calls are TRBV28 and TRBJ1-5; D is perhaps TRBD1 (6 bases). This CDR3 is built from 13 residues. Germline CDR1 MDHEN, CDR2 SYDVKM. V was trimmed by 8 bases and J by 3 bases, leaving 11 bases between them. CDR3 amino acids: CASLNRANQPQHF. In DNA form, the CDR3 reads TGTGCCAGCCTGAACAGGGCCAATCAGCCCCAGCATTTT.

This clone was found once. V usage is TRBV19 and J usage is TRBJ2-2; TRBD2 is a possible D gene (6 bases). The CDR3 sequence is 15 residues long. CDR1 is LNHDA, CDR2 SQIVND, per germline (reference sequence). With 3 bases removed from V and 7 bases from J, the gap between germline ends came to 15 bases. The CDR3 region is CASSILEGRIGELFF. In nucleotides, the CDR3 is TGTGCCAGTAGTATTTTGGAGGGGAGGATCGGGGAGCTGTTTTTT.

The chain joins TRBV19 to TRBJ1-1; 7 nucleotides agree with TRBD1. The CDR3 totals 14 residues. Germline V gene lookup returns CDR1 LNHDA and CDR2 SQIVND (reference sequence). Trimming took 5 bases from V and 5 from J; bases not matched to a gene: 8. CDR3 nucleotides: TGTGCCAGTAGTCCCCGACAGGGTGTAACTGAAGCTTTCTTT. Translating gives CASSPRQGVTEAFF. Full variable domain (remainder filled in from reference TRBV19 and TRBJ1-1): DGGITQSPKYLFRKEGQNVTLSCEQNLNHDAMYWYRQDPGQGLRLIYYSQIVNDFQKGDIAEGYSVSREKKESFPLTVTSAQKNPTAFYLCASSPRQGVTEAFFGQGTRLTVV.

A remark on this clone: Relative to the germline gene, one junction end is altered; a read error may explain this. This chain connects TRBV2 to TRBJ2-7; no firm D call. This CDR3 spans 14 amino acids. The germline V gene encodes CDR1 SNHLY and CDR2 FYNNEI. CDR3 in DNA: TGTGCCAGCAGCGAAGAAGGCGGCCTCGGCGAGCAGTACTTC. This encodes CASSEEGGLGEQYF. Full variable domain (outside the CDR3, taken from reference TRBV2 and TRBJ2-7): EPEVTQTPSHQVTQMGQEVILRCVPISNHLYFYWYRQILGQKVEFLVSFYNNEISEKSEIFDDQFSVERPDGSNFTLKIRSTKLEDSAMYFCASSEEGGLGEQYFGPGTRLTVT.

The V and J genes are TRBV5-1 and TRBJ2-5; the D gene is possibly TRBD1 (6 bases). The J call may be faulty, since TRBJ2-7 better matches the DNA end. The CDR3 has 17 amino acids. Germline V lookup: CDR1 SGHRS, CDR2 YFSETQ. CDR3 amino acids: CASSLAHRTAQGYEQYF. CDR3 coding DNA: TGCGCCAGCAGCTTGGCCCATCGGACAGCGCAAGGGTACGAGCAGTACTTC.

The chain is built from TRBV7-3 and TRBJ1-1; no reliable D call. Per germline, CDR1 SGHTA and CDR2 FQGTGA. Trimming pared 3 bases from V and 4 bases from J, leaving 9 bases between. The CDR3 is made up of 13 amino acids. The CDR3 region is CASSFKGSTEAFF. The CDR3 region has the DNA TGTGCCAGCAGCTTTAAAGGGAGCACTGAAGCTTTCTTT.

The V call is TRBV5-1, the J call TRBJ1-1; TRBD1 matches 8 bases. Germline V gene sequence: CDR1 SGHRS, CDR2 YFSETQ. V lost 4 bases and J lost 5; bases outside the gene matches: 7. The CDR3 has 14 amino acids. The CDR3 region is CASSQGARATEAFF. DNA of the CDR3: TGCGCCAGCAGCCAGGGGGCGAGGGCAACTGAAGCTTTCTTT.

This chain uses TRBV6-5 with TRBJ1-1, with D perhaps matching TRBD1 (6 bases). Germline CDR1 and CDR2: MNHEY and SVGAGI. Trimming cost V 6 bases and J 4 bases, with 18 bases left between them. The CDR3 covers 15 residues. CDR3 nucleotide sequence: TGTGCCAGCAGGGGGACGAAAAGAGGGGGCACTGAAGCTTTCTTT. This translates into CASRGTKRGGTEAFF.

The CDR3 sequence is CASSLKPSVPGELFF. The CDR3 coding sequence is TGTGCCAGCAGCTTGAAACCTAGCGTCCCCGGGGAGCTGTTTTTT. The J gene is TRBJ2-2, the V gene TRBV5-6; perhaps TRBD2 as D (6 bases). From germline, CDR1 is SGHDT and CDR2 YYEEEE. V was cut by 1 base and J by 6 bases, with 13 bases left in between. The length of the CDR3 is 15 residues.

The chain links TRBV27 to TRBJ2-7; TRBD1 matches 8 bases. This CDR3 is 15 amino acids long. The germline V gene encodes CDR1 MNHEY and CDR2 SMNVEV (reference sequence). V trimming: 2 bases; J trimming: 2 bases; junction bases outside the gene matches: 5. CDR3 in DNA: TGTGCCAGCAGTTTACTACAGGGGGGTCCCTACGAGCAGTACTTC. Protein sequence: CASSLLQGGPYEQYF.

The chain couples TRBV19 to TRBJ2-7, with 8 bases that match TRBD2. Trimming removed 3 bases from V and 2 bases from J; junction bases left unmatched: 12. The CDR3 is 17 amino acids. Germline V gives CDR1 LNHDA, CDR2 SQIVND (reference sequence). DNA for the CDR3: TGTGCCAGTAGTATCGCCACTAATAGCGGGGAAACCTACGAGCAGTACTTC. It yields the protein CASSIATNSGETYEQYF.

The chain links TRBV11-2 to TRBJ2-1, with 8 nucleotides matching TRBD2. The germline CDR1 and CDR2 sequences are SGHAT and FQNNGV. V trimming: 3 bases; J trimming: 7 bases; junction bases outside the gene matches: 8. This CDR3 region has 15 residues. The CDR3 sequence: CASSLFRGGRNEQFF. In nucleotides, the CDR3 is TGTGCCAGCAGCTTGTTTCGGGGGGGCCGAAATGAGCAGTTCTTC.